Given below is one TCR beta chain in context. The data belong to a study of identical twins' blood T cells. For the study at large: About 50 million reads came from around twelve libraries, six alpha, six beta.

Donors were six healthy women in three monozygous twin pairs. Likely shared infections and vaccines: all three twin pairs were reared together. A single record per CDR3 protein comes from TCRdb applying MiXCR to the 5' RACE reads. The table shows roughly 340,000 distinct CDR3 sequences, with roughly 27% occurring only once. The germline V gene has CDR1 DFQATT and CDR2 SNEGSKA (reference sequence). Deletions cut 5 bases from V and 4 bases from J, with 14 bases between. This CDR3 has 13 amino acids. The sequenced material came from PBMCs. This receptor was identified in a woman aged 18-49 years in good health. The rearrangement joins TRBV20-1 to TRBJ1-1, with a tentative D call TRBD1 (5 bases). CDR3: CSAVWGVGTEAFF. CDR3 sequence (DNA): TGCAGTGCTGTGTGGGGGGTAGGCACTGAAGCTTTCTTT.